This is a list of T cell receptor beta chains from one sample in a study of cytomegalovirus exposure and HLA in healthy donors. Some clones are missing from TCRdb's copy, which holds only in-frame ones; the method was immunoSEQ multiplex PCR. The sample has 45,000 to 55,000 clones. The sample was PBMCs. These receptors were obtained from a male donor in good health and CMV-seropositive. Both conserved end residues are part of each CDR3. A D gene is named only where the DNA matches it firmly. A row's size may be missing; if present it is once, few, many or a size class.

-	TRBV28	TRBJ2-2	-	TGTGCCAGTAGTTTACTGTTGTGGGCCACCGGGGAGCTGTTTTTT	CASSLLLWATGELFF
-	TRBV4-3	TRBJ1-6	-	TGCGCCAGCAGCCTAGGACAAATTAATTCACCCCTCCACTTT	CASSLGQINSPLHF
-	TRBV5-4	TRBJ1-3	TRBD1	TGTGCCAGCGGGACAGGGGGCCCCAGCTCTGGAAACACCATATATTTT	CASGTGGPSSGNTIYF
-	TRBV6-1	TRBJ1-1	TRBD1	TGTGCCACCCGGACGACAGGGGAGGGGGGGACTGAAGCTTTCTTT	CATRTTGEGGTEAFF
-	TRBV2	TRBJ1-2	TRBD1	TGTGCCAGCCGCTGGACAGGGTCGGAAGGCTACACCTTC	CASRWTGSEGYTF
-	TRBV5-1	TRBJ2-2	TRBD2	TGCGCCAGCAGCACATTACTAGCGGGGGCTGGCGGGGAGCTGTTTTTT	CASSTLLAGAGGELFF
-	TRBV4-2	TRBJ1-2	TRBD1	TGTGCCAGCAGCCCCAGTGGGACAGGGGTCTATGGCTACACCTTC	CASSPSGTGVYGYTF
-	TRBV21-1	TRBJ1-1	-	TGTGCCAGCAGCCCTGGGGGGGCAGTCTTGAACACTGAAGCTTTCTTT	CASSPGGAVLNTEAFF
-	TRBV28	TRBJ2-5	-	TGTGCCAGCAGTTTATCTGGGGCAGGGGCTCAAGAGACCCAGTACTTC	CASSLSGAGAQETQYF
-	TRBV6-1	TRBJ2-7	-	TGTGCCAGCAGTAAAAACACGGGGTTGGGGGAGCAGTACTTC	CASSKNTGLGEQYF
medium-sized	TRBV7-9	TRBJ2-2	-	TGTGCCAGCAGGCTCCTCCTGGCAGGGTTTTATTCCGGGGAGCTGTTTTTT	CASRLLLAGFYSGELFF
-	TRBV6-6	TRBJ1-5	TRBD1	TGTGCCAGCAGTTACGGGACAGGGAATCAGCCCCAGCATTTT	CASSYGTGNQPQHF
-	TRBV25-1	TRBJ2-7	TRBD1	TGTGCCAGCACAGGGACAGGGGGGGCCTACGAGCAGTACTTC	CASTGTGGAYEQYF
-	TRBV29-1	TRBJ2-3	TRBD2	TGCAGCGTTGAGGGTGGGCTAGCGGCAGATACGCAGTATTTT	CSVEGGLAADTQYF
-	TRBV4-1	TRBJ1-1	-	TGCGCCAGCAGCCAAGCTTATACTTTGAACACTGAAGCTTTCTTT	CASSQAYTLNTEAFF
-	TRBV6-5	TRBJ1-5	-	TGTGCCAGCAGTTACGGGGTGGGGCGGCAGCCCCAGCATTTT	CASSYGVGRQPQHF
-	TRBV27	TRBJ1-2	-	TGTCCCGCGACTTATGGCTACACCTTC	CPATYGYTF
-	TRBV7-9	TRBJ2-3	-	TGTGCCAGCAGCCCCCGGGACACAGATACGCAGTATTTT	CASSPRDTDTQYF
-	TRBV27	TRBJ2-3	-	TGTGCCAGCAGTCTAGGGGGGGCCGCAGATACGCAGTATTTT	CASSLGGAADTQYF
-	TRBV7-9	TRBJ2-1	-	TGTGCCAGCAGCCCTCCCCACCCAACAGGGAGCAATGAGCAGTTCTTC	CASSPPHPTGSNEQFF
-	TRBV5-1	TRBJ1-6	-	TGCGCCAGCAGAGAGGGCAGCTCCAATTCACCCCTCCACTTT	CASREGSSNSPLHF
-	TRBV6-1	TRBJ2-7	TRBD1	TGTGCCAGCAGGACCGGGACAGGGGGGTACGAGCAGTACTTC	CASRTGTGGYEQYF